This is a list of T cell receptor beta chains from one sample in a study of vaccination effects on CD4 cells after COVID-19. For these receptors, no antigen is known. Clones were read by immunoSEQ multiplex PCR, and TCRdb kept only the in-frame ones, dropping some. The data hold about 45,000 clones, with around 70% observed a single time. The sample here was CD4+ T cells from PBMCs cultured without peptide, taken after COVID-19 vaccination. The receptor source for this set is a human donor who received a COVID-19 vaccine. Both conserved end residues are part of each CDR3. A D gene is named only where the DNA matches it firmly. Only part of the rows carry a size: once, few, many, or a class if the clone is expanded.

TRBV27	.	.	TRBJ2-2	TGTGCCAGCAGTTTACGGCAGGGTAGAACCGGGGAGCTGTTTTTT	CASSLRQGRTGELFF
TRBV11-2	TRBD1	few	TRBJ1-1	TGTGCCAGCAGCTTAACGACAGGGGGCACTGAAGCTTTCTTT	CASSLTTGGTEAFF
TRBV20-1	TRBD2	once	TRBJ2-5	TGCAGTGCTAGTGACGCGGGAGGGCCGGAGACCCAGTACTTC	CSASDAGGPETQYF
TRBV6-1	.	few	TRBJ1-2	TGTGCCAGCAGTGAATCAGGGCCGAGTCTGGGCTACACCTTC	CASSESGPSLGYTF
TRBV6-5	.	.	TRBJ1-2	TGTGCCAGCAGTTCCCACGAGGGCCGTGGCTACACCTTC	CASSSHEGRGYTF
TRBV5-3	TRBD1	.	TRBJ1-5	TGTGCCAGAGGGAATTGCAGGGACAGGGCGGGGAGCAATCAGCCCCAGCATTTT	CARGNCRDRAGSNQPQHF
TRBV10-3	TRBD1	.	TRBJ1-5	TGTGCCATCAGGGGACAGCTCAATCAGCCCCAGCATTTT	CAIRGQLNQPQHF
TRBV14	.	.	TRBJ2-7	TGTGCCAGCAGCCAAGAAGGCCCCTACGAGCAGTACTTC	CASSQEGPYEQYF
TRBV29-1	TRBD1	few	TRBJ2-2	TGCAGCGTTGATACCGGGACAGGGGTCGGGGAGCTGTTTTTT	CSVDTGTGVGELFF
TRBV25-1	TRBD2	.	TRBJ2-5	TGTGCCAGCAGTGACCGCGGTCGGGGGGAAGAGACCCAGTACTTC	CASSDRGRGEETQYF
TRBV20-1	.	.	TRBJ1-4	TGCAGTGCTAGAGGGCAGGTTTTT	CSARGQVF
TRBV5-8	.	.	TRBJ2-7	TGTGCCAGCAGCTTGCAGGGGGGCTACGAGCAGTACTTC	CASSLQGGYEQYF
TRBV19	.	.	TRBJ1-3	TGTGCCAGTAGACTCTCTGGAAACACCATATATTTT	CASRLSGNTIYF